This T cell receptor (beta chain) originates from a study of cytomegalovirus exposure and HLA in healthy donors. The overall study: Of all 400 or so donors who were genotyped, roughly 81% belonged to the Caucasian-associated ancestry cluster. Findings of the study overall: In a later analysis, the majority of CMV-associated beta chains seemingly showed HLA restriction. A later analysis reported that several of the most significant clusters appeared to be linked to common viral pathogens, among them Epstein-Barr virus.

In the PCR, 60 Vbeta and 13 Jbeta primers were used. Clones were read by immunoSEQ multiplex PCR, and TCRdb kept only the in-frame ones, dropping some. The table includes approximately 200,000 clones, about 86% detected once. V was clipped by 5 bases and J by 4 bases; unmatched bases: 5. This CDR3 comprises 16 residues. CDR1 and CDR2 from the germline V gene are SGHTA and FQGNSA. In regard to this clone: What it binds is unknown.

Sequenced sample: PBMCs. This clonotype originated in a woman younger than 35 in good health and CMV-seropositive. The V and J genes are TRBV7-2 and TRBJ2-1; TRBD2 aligns across 13 bases. CDR3 nucleotide sequence: TGTGCCAGCAGCCTACTAGCGGGGGGGCGGTACAATGAGCAGTTCTTC. Protein: CASSLLAGGRYNEQFF.